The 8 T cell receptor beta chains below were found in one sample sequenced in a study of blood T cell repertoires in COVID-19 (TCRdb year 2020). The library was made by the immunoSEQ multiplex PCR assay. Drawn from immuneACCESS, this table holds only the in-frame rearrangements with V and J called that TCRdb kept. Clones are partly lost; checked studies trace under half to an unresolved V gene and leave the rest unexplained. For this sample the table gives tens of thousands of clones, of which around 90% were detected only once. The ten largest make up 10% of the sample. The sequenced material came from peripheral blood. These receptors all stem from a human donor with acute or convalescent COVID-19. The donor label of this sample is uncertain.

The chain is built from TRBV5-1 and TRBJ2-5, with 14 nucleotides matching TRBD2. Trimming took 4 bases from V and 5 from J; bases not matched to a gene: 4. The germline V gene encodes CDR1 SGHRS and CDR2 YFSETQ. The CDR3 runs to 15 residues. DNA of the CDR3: TGCGCCAGCAGCCCGACTAGCGGGGGGGCGGAGACCCAGTACTTC. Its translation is CASSPTSGGAETQYF.

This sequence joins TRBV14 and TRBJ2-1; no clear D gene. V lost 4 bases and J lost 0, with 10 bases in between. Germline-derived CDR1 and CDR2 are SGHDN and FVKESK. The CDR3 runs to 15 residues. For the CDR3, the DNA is TGTGCCAGCAGCCTAAGACTCAGCTCCTACAATGAGCAGTTCTTC. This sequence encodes CASSLRLSSYNEQFF.

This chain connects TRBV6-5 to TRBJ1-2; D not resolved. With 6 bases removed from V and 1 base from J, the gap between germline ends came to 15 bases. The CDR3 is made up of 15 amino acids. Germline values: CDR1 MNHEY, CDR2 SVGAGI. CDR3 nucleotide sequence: TGTGCCAGCAGCCAGAACCCCGGACTTAACTATGGCTACACCTTC. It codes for CASSQNPGLNYGYTF.

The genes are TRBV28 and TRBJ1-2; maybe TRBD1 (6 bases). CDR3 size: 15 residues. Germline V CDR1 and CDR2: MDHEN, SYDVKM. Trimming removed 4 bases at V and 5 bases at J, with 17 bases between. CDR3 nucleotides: TGTGCCAGCAGTTGGCCACTTGGGACAACATATGGCTACACCTTC. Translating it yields CASSWPLGTTYGYTF.

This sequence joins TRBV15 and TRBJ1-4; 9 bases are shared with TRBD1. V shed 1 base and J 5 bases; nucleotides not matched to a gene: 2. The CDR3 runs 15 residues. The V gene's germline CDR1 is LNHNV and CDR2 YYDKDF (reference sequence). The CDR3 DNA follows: TGTGCCACCAGCAGAGCGACAGGGGGGAATGAAAAACTGTTTTTT. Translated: CATSRATGGNEKLFF.

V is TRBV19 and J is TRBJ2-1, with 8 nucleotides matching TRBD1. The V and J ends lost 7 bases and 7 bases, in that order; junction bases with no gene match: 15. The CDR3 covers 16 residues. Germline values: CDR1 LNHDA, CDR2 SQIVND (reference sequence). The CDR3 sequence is CASNDVKITGGNEQFF. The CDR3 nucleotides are TGTGCCAGTAATGACGTCAAAATAACAGGGGGGAATGAGCAGTTCTTC.

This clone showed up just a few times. The CDR3 loop reads CASSLRDRGLNEQFF. The CDR3 coding sequence is TGTGCCAGCAGCCTACGGGACAGGGGGCTCAATGAGCAGTTCTTC. J is TRBJ2-1 and V is TRBV7-8; 12 positions agree with TRBD1. The CDR3 totals 15 residues. V lost 5 bases and J lost 6; bases outside the gene matches: 5. Per germline, CDR1 SGHVS and CDR2 FQNEAQ.

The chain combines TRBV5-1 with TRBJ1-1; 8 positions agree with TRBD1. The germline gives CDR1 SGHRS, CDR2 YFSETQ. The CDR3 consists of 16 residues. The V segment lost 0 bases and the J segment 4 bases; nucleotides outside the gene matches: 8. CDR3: CASSLALTGDTTEAFF. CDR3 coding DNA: TGCGCCAGCAGCTTGGCTTTGACAGGGGATACCACTGAAGCTTTCTTT. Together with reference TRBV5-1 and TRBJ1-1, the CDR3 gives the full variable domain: KAGVTQTPRYLIKTRGQQVTLSCSPISGHRSVSWYQQTPGQGLQFLFEYFSETQRNKGNFPGRFSGRQFSNSRSEMNVSTLELGDSALYLCASSLALTGDTTEAFFGQGTRLTVV.